Following are 18 T cell receptor beta chains from one sample sequenced in a study of blood T cell repertoires in COVID-19. Profiling relied on immunoSEQ multiplex PCR, and the TCRdb table lists in-frame clones only, not all of them. This sample has about 140,000 clones, with 80% found just once. Sequencing was performed on peripheral blood. The receptors originated from a man between 65 and 80 years old who had recovered from COVID-19.

This clone was observed once. The chain uses TRBV29-1 and TRBJ2-1; D may be TRBD1 (5 bases). The CDR3 has 14 residues. From germline, CDR1 is SQVTM and CDR2 ANQGSEA. V was trimmed by 3 bases and J by 3 bases, leaving 12 bases between them. The CDR3 is CSVDGPGIYNEQFF. The DNA of the CDR3 is TGCAGCGTTGATGGGCCAGGGATCTACAATGAGCAGTTCTTC.

There are a few counts of this clone. V usage is TRBV6-4 and J usage is TRBJ2-5; 8 nucleotides align to TRBD2. V gave up 0 bases and J gave up 5 bases; unmatched junction bases: 14. Germline CDR1 is MRHNA and CDR2 is SNTAGT. This CDR3 spans 18 amino acids. CDR3 bases: TGTGCCAGCAGTGACTCTTGGGAAGCGGGAGACGGTACGGAGACCCAGTACTTC. Protein product: CASSDSWEAGDGTETQYF.

This clone has just a few counts. The V and J genes are TRBV7-9 and TRBJ2-7; D is possibly TRBD2 (7 bases). V shed 5 bases and J shed 4 bases, with 15 bases lying between them. Germline V lookup: CDR1 SEHNR, CDR2 FQNEAQ (reference sequence). This CDR3 is 14 amino acids long. The CDR3 bases are TGTGCCAGCAGCCCCCGCGGGGGCCGATACGAGCAGTACTTC. This translates into CASSPRGGRYEQYF.

This chain uses TRBV7-9 with TRBJ2-1, with D uncertain. With 2 bases removed from V and 4 bases from J, the gap between germline ends came to 15 bases. Per germline, CDR1 SEHNR and CDR2 FQNEAQ (reference sequence). CDR3 length: 16 residues. The CDR3 spells CASSLPSARAYNEQFF. CDR3 DNA: TGTGCCAGCAGCTTACCCAGCGCTAGAGCGTACAATGAGCAGTTCTTC.

This chain connects TRBV10-3 to TRBJ1-1; TRBD1 agrees at 9 bases. The CDR3 spans 15 residues. Unmatched junction bases numbered 3, after V lost 0 bases and J lost 4 bases. Per germline, CDR1 ENHRY and CDR2 SYGVKD. For the CDR3, the DNA is TGTGCCATCAGTGAGTCGACAGGGGGAGGCACTGAAGCTTTCTTT. Its protein is CAISESTGGGTEAFF.

The genes are TRBV6-2 or TRBV6-3 and TRBJ2-5; D is uncertain. There are 16 residues in the CDR3. Trimming took 0 bases from V and 0 from J, leaving 11 bases between them. Germline CDR1 MNHEY, CDR2 SVGEGT. CDR3 amino acids: CASSYSMAAYQETQYF. The CDR3 bases are TGTGCCAGCAGTTACTCGATGGCGGCGTACCAAGAGACCCAGTACTTC.

V usage is TRBV7-9 and J usage is TRBJ2-5; TRBD2 aligns across 9 bases. This CDR3 contains 16 residues. The germline gives CDR1 SEHNR, CDR2 FQNEAQ (reference sequence). V lost 5 bases to trimming and J lost 4 bases; unmatched junction nucleotides: 11. The CDR3 is CASSPLGAGGGETQYF. CDR3 sequence (DNA): TGTGCCAGCAGCCCGCTTGGCGCGGGAGGGGGAGAGACCCAGTACTTC.

The rearrangement links TRBV12-5 to TRBJ2-2, with D perhaps TRBD1 (5 bases). With 1 base removed from V and 1 base from J, the gap between germline ends came to 7 bases. This CDR3 is built from 15 residues. Germline CDR1 and CDR2: LGHNT and FRNRAP. The DNA for the CDR3 is TGTGCTAGTGGTTTGGCCCAGGGGAACACCGGGGAGCTGTTTTTT. This sequence encodes CASGLAQGNTGELFF.

This chain joins TRBV29-1 and TRBJ2-1, with 9 nucleotides matching TRBD2. The CDR3 totals 15 residues. V lost 5 bases to trimming and J lost 0 bases; unmatched junction nucleotides: 5. Germline loops: CDR1 SQVTM, CDR2 ANQGSEA. CDR3: CSVSSGALSYNEQFF. The CDR3 DNA reads TGCAGCGTTTCTAGCGGGGCCCTCTCCTACAATGAGCAGTTCTTC.

The rearrangement joins TRBV2 to TRBJ2-7; the D gene is possibly TRBD1 (6 bases). Germline CDR1 SNHLY, CDR2 FYNNEI. The CDR3 is 13 amino acids. Trimming removed 7 bases from V and 2 bases from J, with 12 bases in between. CDR3: CASKDPGAYEQYF. The CDR3 DNA follows: TGTGCCAGCAAAGATCCAGGGGCCTACGAGCAGTACTTC.

The chain links TRBV6-5 to TRBJ2-3; 14 bases line up with TRBD2. The germline CDR1 and CDR2 sequences are MNHEY and SVGAGI. CDR3 length: 15 residues. Trimming removed 6 bases from V and 3 bases from J; junction bases left unmatched: 2. CDR3 nucleotides: TGTGCCAGCAGCGGACTAGCGGGAGGAACAGATACGCAGTATTTT. Protein sequence: CASSGLAGGTDTQYF.

This sequence joins TRBV30 and TRBJ2-3; D possibly corresponds to TRBD1 (6 bases). Trimming shortened V by 2 bases and J by 10 bases, and 10 bases separated the two germline ends. CDR1 and CDR2 from the germline V gene are GTSNPN and SVGIG (reference sequence). The CDR3 consists of 11 residues. In nucleotides, the CDR3 is TGTGCCTGGAGTATACAGGGAGCGCAGTATTTT. As protein: CAWSIQGAQYF.

This clone was detected once. The J gene is TRBJ2-7, the V gene TRBV6-6; 7 bases map to TRBD1. Trimming at V came to 4 bases and at J to 4 bases, leaving 7 bases not matched to a gene. The V gene's germline CDR1 is MNHNY and CDR2 SVGAGI (reference sequence). This CDR3 has 14 amino acids. CDR3 nucleotides: TGTGCCAGCAGTTCCGGGACAGCCAAATACGAGCAGTACTTC. It specifies CASSSGTAKYEQYF.

The chain has TRBV7-2 and TRBJ2-1; D possibly corresponds to TRBD2 (5 bases). V was clipped by 1 base and J by 13 bases, with 11 bases between them. The length of the CDR3 is 12 residues. Germline values: CDR1 SGHTA, CDR2 FQGNSA. CDR3 DNA sequence: TGTGCCAGCAGCTTAGGACCGGGGTCCCAGTTCTTC. Amino acid sequence: CASSLGPGSQFF. Looking up the rest from reference TRBV7-2 and TRBJ2-1 gives the full variable domain: GAGVSQSPSNKVTEKGKDVELRCDPISGHTALYWYRQSLGQGLEFLIYFQGNSAPDKSGLPSDRFSAERTGGSVSTLTIQRTQQEDSAVYLCASSLGPGSQFFGPGTRLTVL.

This clone was seen a handful of times. This specimen includes other DNA sequences encoding the same CDR3. This chain uses TRBV7-8 with TRBJ2-3; D is unresolved. There are 14 residues in the CDR3. Deletions cut 1 base from V and 1 base from J, with 6 bases between. Germline V gene sequence: CDR1 SGHVS, CDR2 FQNEAQ. The CDR3 DNA follows: TGTGCCAGCAGCTTAGGGCTGGGCACAGATACGCAGTATTTT. Translated, it gives CASSLGLGTDTQYF. Based on the CDR3 plus reference TRBV7-8 and TRBJ2-3, the full variable domain is GAGVSQSPRYKVAKRGQDVALRCDPISGHVSLFWYQQALGQGPEFLTYFQNEAQLDKSGLPSDRFFAERPEGSVSTLKIQRTQQEDSAVYLCASSLGLGTDTQYFGPGTRLTVL.

CDR3 in DNA: TGTGCCAGCAGTGTAGGGGACAGCTACCAGTACTTC. Translation gives CASSVGDSYQYF. This chain connects TRBV2 to TRBJ2-7; 7 bases align to TRBD1. The CDR3 has 12 amino acids. The germline gives CDR1 SNHLY, CDR2 FYNNEI. With V trimmed by 4 bases and J by 10 bases, 7 bases remained unmatched.

The chain joins TRBV7-9 to TRBJ2-1, with TRBD1 matching over 8 bases. The J segment lost 0 bases and the V segment lost 8 bases, leaving 3 bases of the junction unmatched. Germline V gene sequence: CDR1 SEHNR, CDR2 FQNEAQ (reference sequence). CDR3 size: 14 residues. CDR3 protein: CASRQGSSYNEQFF. The CDR3 DNA reads as TGTGCCAGCCGACAGGGGAGCTCCTACAATGAGCAGTTCTTC.

The V call is TRBV30, the J call TRBJ2-7; 13 bases align to TRBD2. The CDR3 consists of 15 residues. The ends lost 3 bases at V and 0 bases at J; junction bases unmatched: 2. Germline V CDR1 and CDR2: GTSNPN, SVGIG (reference sequence). Written as DNA, the CDR3 is TGTGCCTGGAGCTGGACTAGCGGGAGCTCCTACGAGCAGTACTTC. Translated, it gives CAWSWTSGSSYEQYF.